The 19 T cell receptor beta chains reported below all come from one sample, sequenced in a study of blood T cell repertoires in COVID-19. Sequenced by immunoSEQ multiplex PCR; TCRdb stores in-frame clones only, minus some. The table has over 100,000 clones, 65% to 90% seen once. The sequencing input was peripheral blood. These receptors were obtained from a man older than 75 with acute or convalescent COVID-19.

As DNA, the CDR3 is TGTGCCACCAGCAGCCCCAGAGGGGGAGCCCCCACAGATACGCAGTATTTT. As protein: CATSSPRGGAPTDTQYF. The gene calls are TRBV15 and TRBJ2-3; possibly TRBD1 for D (6 bases). V shed 3 bases and J shed 2 bases, with 18 bases lying between them. Germline V CDR1 and CDR2: LNHNV, YYDKDF (reference sequence). There are 17 residues in the CDR3.

The V and J genes are TRBV9 and TRBJ2-1, with unresolved D. This CDR3 region has 16 residues. Germline lookup yields CDR1 SGDLS and CDR2 YYNGEE. The V and J ends lost 0 bases and 0 bases respectively, with 10 bases between them. The CDR3, as DNA: TGTGCCAGCAGCGTAGAACTGAGGAGCTCCTACAATGAGCAGTTCTTC. Protein sequence: CASSVELRSSYNEQFF.

The CDR3 nucleotides read TGTGCCAGCATGAGGGGGCTAGGCTACGAGCAGTACTTC. It codes for CASMRGLGYEQYF. J is TRBJ2-7 and V is TRBV2; 7 nucleotides match TRBD1. CDR3 length: 13 residues. The ends lost 7 bases at V and 3 bases at J; junction bases unmatched: 6. Germline lookup yields CDR1 SNHLY and CDR2 FYNNEI.

The chain has TRBV5-1 and TRBJ2-7, with D perhaps matching TRBD2 (5 bases). The CDR3 has 14 residues. CDR1 is SGHRS, CDR2 YFSETQ, per germline. V lost 0 bases, J lost 6 bases, and 13 bases lay in between. For the CDR3, the DNA is TGCGCCAGCAGCTTGGTTCCGGGGAACGGCGAGCAGTACTTC. It yields the protein CASSLVPGNGEQYF.

This clone occurred once. The chain couples TRBV13 to TRBJ2-3; TRBD2 matches at 11 bases. The CDR3 is made up of 16 amino acids. CDR1 PRHDT and CDR2 FYEKMQ come from the germline V gene (reference sequence). V gave up 0 bases and J gave up 10 bases; unmatched junction bases: 9. In nucleotides, the CDR3 is TGTGCCAGCAGCTTAGGACTAGCGGGAGTGGCGAGGGCGCAGTATTTT. Its translation is CASSLGLAGVARAQYF.

The V and J genes are TRBV28 and TRBJ1-6, with D possibly TRBD1 on 6 matching bases. Germline V gene sequence: CDR1 MDHEN, CDR2 SYDVKM. The CDR3 runs 16 residues. The V end was cut by 4 bases, the J end by 4 bases, with 14 bases between. The CDR3 DNA reads TGTGCCAGCAGTTCCACTACAGGGAGTTATAATTCACCCCTCCACTTT. This sequence encodes CASSSTTGSYNSPLHF.

The V and J genes are TRBV10-3 and TRBJ1-1; D not resolved. This CDR3 is built from 15 residues. The V end lost 5 bases, the J end lost 1 base, and 14 bases lay between the germline ends. CDR1 and CDR2 (germline): ENHRY, SYGVKD. In DNA, the CDR3 is TGTGCCATCAGTACCTCACTAGGCCAGAACACTGAAGCTTTCTTT. Translating it yields CAISTSLGQNTEAFF.

This clone came up once. The chain uses TRBV19 and TRBJ2-7; 12 positions match TRBD2. The V gene end was trimmed by 2 bases and the J gene end by 6 bases; junction bases not matched to a gene: 8. The CDR3 extends over 16 amino acids. Germline CDR1 reads LNHDA; CDR2 reads SQIVND (reference sequence). CDR3 residues: CASSIKSGLAGGEQYF. In DNA, the CDR3 is TGTGCCAGTAGTATAAAATCGGGACTAGCGGGTGGCGAGCAGTACTTC.

In its sample, this clone was seen once. The CDR3 here is CASSGLKGQGLYGYTF. The DNA of the CDR3 is TGTGCCAGCAGTGGACTTAAGGGACAGGGACTCTATGGCTACACCTTC. The chain combines TRBV25-1 with TRBJ1-2, with TRBD1 matching over 9 bases. The CDR3 totals 16 residues. Germline V lookup: CDR1 MGHDK, CDR2 SYGVNS. The V segment lost 4 bases and the J segment 4 bases; nucleotides outside the gene matches: 10.

This chain uses TRBV6-5 with TRBJ2-1, with D perhaps TRBD1 (6 bases). This CDR3 spans 14 amino acids. The V gene's germline CDR1 is MNHEY and CDR2 SVGAGI. The V end was cut by 7 bases, the J end by 5 bases, with 15 bases between. For the CDR3, the DNA is TGTGCCAGCACCTCTGGGACACCTAACAATGAGCAGTTCTTC. As protein: CASTSGTPNNEQFF.

This rearrangement joins TRBV29-1 to TRBJ1-1, with 10 bases fitting TRBD1. CDR1 is SQVTM and CDR2 is ANQGSEA in the germline V gene. The CDR3 is 14 residues long. Trimming took 6 bases from V and 4 from J; bases not matched to a gene: 8. The CDR3 protein is CSVTRTGGGTEAFF. Here the CDR3 DNA reads TGCAGCGTCACCAGGACAGGGGGAGGCACTGAAGCTTTCTTT.

Here the CDR3 reads CATTAGFPPSTDTQYF. For the CDR3, the DNA is TGTGCCACCACTGCGGGTTTCCCACCTAGCACAGATACGCAGTATTTT. The rearrangement links TRBV3-1 (or the pseudogene TRBV3-2) to TRBJ2-3; weak D call: TRBD2 (5 bases). Trimming removed 10 bases at V and 0 bases at J, with 20 bases between. Per germline, CDR1 LGHDT and CDR2 YNNKEL (reference sequence). This CDR3 is built from 16 residues.

This sequence joins TRBV27 and TRBJ1-5; 7 bases align to TRBD1. The CDR3 is 15 residues long. V lost 7 bases and J lost 4; bases outside the gene matches: 10. Germline-derived CDR1 and CDR2 are MNHEY and SMNVEV (reference sequence). CDR3: CASNPTGSGNQPQHF. The DNA of the CDR3 is TGTGCCAGCAACCCGACAGGGAGCGGGAATCAGCCCCAGCATTTT.

The genes are TRBV19 and TRBJ2-3; D ambiguous. The germline gives CDR1 LNHDA, CDR2 SQIVND (reference sequence). V was trimmed by 6 bases and J by 6 bases, leaving 10 bases between them. The CDR3 is made up of 12 amino acids. CDR3 loop: CASRGSIDTQYF. DNA of the CDR3: TGTGCCAGTAGGGGCTCCATTGATACGCAGTATTTT. Variable domain in full (rest from reference TRBV19 and TRBJ2-3): DGGITQSPKYLFRKEGQNVTLSCEQNLNHDAMYWYRQDPGQGLRLIYYSQIVNDFQKGDIAEGYSVSREKKESFPLTVTSAQKNPTAFYLCASRGSIDTQYFGPGTRLTVL.

The chain couples TRBV2 to TRBJ1-6; D is unclear. The CDR3 sequence is 13 residues long. Trimming took 6 bases from V and 8 from J, leaving 11 bases between them. Looked up from germline, CDR1 is SNHLY and CDR2 is FYNNEI. CDR3 sequence (DNA): TGTGCCAGCAGAGATCGAGAGGATTCACCCCTCCACTTT. It yields the protein CASRDREDSPLHF.

This clone was found once. The chain recombines TRBV28 with TRBJ1-1; a weak D match, TRBD1 (6 bases). The CDR3 loop spans 15 amino acids. Trimming left V 1 base short and J 1 base short, with 10 bases between. Germline V gene lookup returns CDR1 MDHEN and CDR2 SYDVKM. The CDR3 is CASSLFGGANTEAFF. CDR3 nucleotides: TGTGCCAGCAGTTTATTTGGGGGCGCGAACACTGAAGCTTTCTTT. Complete variable domain (other parts from reference TRBV28 and TRBJ1-1): DVKVTQSSRYLVKRTGEKVFLECVQDMDHENMFWYRQDPGLGLRLIYFSYDVKMKEKGDIPEGYSVSREKKERFSLILESASTNQTSMYLCASSLFGGANTEAFFGQGTRLTVV.

The chain recombines TRBV10-3 with TRBJ1-1; no definite D call. Germline values: CDR1 ENHRY, CDR2 SYGVKD. CDR3 length: 12 amino acids. The V end lost 6 bases, the J end lost 2 bases, and 7 bases lay between the germline ends. CDR3 protein: CAISPGNTEAFF. CDR3 bases: TGTGCCATCAGCCCGGGTAACACTGAAGCTTTCTTT.

The V gene is TRBV7-2, the J gene TRBJ2-7; 7 nucleotides line up with TRBD2. V shed 4 bases and J 9 bases; nucleotides not matched to a gene: 12. This CDR3 comprises 14 residues. Germline CDR1 SGHTA, CDR2 FQGNSA. The CDR3 here is CASSWTASGNAQYF. The CDR3 DNA follows: TGTGCCAGCAGCTGGACGGCTAGCGGAAATGCGCAGTACTTC.

V is TRBV18 and J is TRBJ2-7; D call uncertain. Trimming left V 4 bases short and J 3 bases short, with 7 bases between. Germline lookup yields CDR1 KGHSH and CDR2 LQKENI. The CDR3 totals 12 residues. The CDR3 region is CASSLQDYEQYF. The CDR3 DNA is TGTGCCAGCTCACTTCAGGACTACGAGCAGTACTTC. Using reference TRBV18 and TRBJ2-7 for the parts outside the CDR3, the full variable domain is NAGVMQNPRHLVRRRGQEARLRCSPMKGHSHVYWYRQLPEEGLKFMVYLQKENIIDESGMPKERFSAEFPKEGPSILRIQQVVRGDSAAYFCASSLQDYEQYFGPGTRLTVT.